This entry concerns a single T cell receptor (beta chain). The antigen remains undetermined. Germline CDR1 ENHRY, CDR2 SYGVKD. V lost 6 bases and J 1 base, leaving 12 bases between the germline ends. The CDR3 extends over 14 amino acids. This entry belongs to a study of graft-versus-host responses after intestinal transplantation. Study overall: Each of the recipients got a multivisceral, liver-intestinal, or isolated intestinal transplant.

The table came from immunoSEQ multiplex PCR; TCRdb's copy has only in-frame clones and leaves some out. The sample has 50,000 to 75,000 clones, about 94% seen once; the top ten hold under 0.45%. This chain uses TRBV10-3 with TRBJ2-5, with a weak D call TRBD2 (7 bases). The receptor comes from a human donor who was the organ donor for an intestinal transplant. The sequences come from unstimulated CD4+ T cells sorted from spleen or lymph node cells, collected before transplant. CDR3 bases: TGTGCCATCAGCCAAAGGGGGGGCCAAGAGACCCAGTACTTC. Translating it yields CAISQRGGQETQYF.